This TCR beta chain was sequenced during a study of T cell responses to AZD1222 COVID-19 vaccine. Sequencing was performed with immunoSEQ multiplex PCR; in TCRdb, only in-frame clones are kept and a portion is missing. The sample has 96,000 or so clones; roughly 87% are singletons. The CDR3 runs to 15 residues. Per germline, CDR1 MNHEY and CDR2 SVGEGT. The V segment lost 2 bases and the J segment 4 bases; nucleotides outside the gene matches: 7. The gene calls are TRBV6-2 or TRBV6-3 and TRBJ2-7; 8 bases align to TRBD2. The starting material was peripheral blood, obtained on day 0 of AZD1222 vaccination. This TCR was sampled from an adult in good health. Here the CDR3 reads CASSYEGLGPYEQYF. In DNA, the CDR3 is TGTGCCAGCAGTTACGAGGGACTAGGCCCTTACGAGCAGTACTTC.